This T cell receptor beta chain was captured by sequencing in a study of T cells after posttransplantation cyclophosphamide. Whole-study results and caveats: Later blood repertoires were often dominated by clones from the donor CD8+ memory compartment. TRB clonality was highly associated with recipient CMV seropositivity and reactivation. TRB overlap between skin or GI tissue T cells and blood was limited.

Worth noting for this clone: What it binds is unknown.

Profiling relied on immunoSEQ multiplex PCR, and the TCRdb table lists in-frame clones only, not all of them. The table records 20,000 to 25,000 clones, 70% to 90% of them present only once. Cyclophosphamide on days +3 and +4 followed busulfan-fludarabine conditioning and a marrow graft. The CDR3 sequence is 15 residues long. The ends lost 0 bases at V and 4 bases at J; junction bases unmatched: 2. Germline V gene sequence: CDR1 MDHEN, CDR2 SYDVKM. This material consisted of PBMCs, taken after allogeneic stem cell transplant with posttransplant cyclophosphamide. The origin of this receptor is a female patient aged 30 to 40 who received an allogeneic stem cell transplant from an unrelated donor, was CMV-positive, and had no GVHD. The graft donor may have contributed some T cells. The chain joins TRBV28 to TRBJ2-2; TRBD1 matches 7 bases. The CDR3 DNA reads TGTGCCAGCAGTTTATGGGACAGGCCCACCGGGGAGCTGTTTTTT. Translating it yields CASSLWDRPTGELFF.